The source of this T cell receptor (beta chain) is a study of siplizumab effects on memory and regulatory T cells (dated by TCRdb to about 2019). At the level of the whole study: The study looked at the effect of siplizumab, an anti-CD2 antibody, on alloreactive T-cell subsets in allogeneic mixed lymphocyte reactions made from human PBMCs.

Sorted unstimulated T cells and proliferating T cells recovered from mixed lymphocyte reactions underwent TCRbeta CDR3 sequencing. Fresh whole blood from roughly ten HLA-typed healthy donors served as the source for isolating PBMCs. To map where alloreactive clones came from, unstimulated CD4+ non-regulatory T cells were FACS-sorted. The library was prepared using the immunoSEQ multiplex PCR assay. Some 1.1 x 10^5 TCR templates per sample were assayed on the deep sequencing platform. Genomic DNA extracted from sorted T cells was the material used for TCRbeta CDR3 sequencing. Regarding the original processing steps: The R programming language was used for the clonal analysis of the TCRbeta CDR3 data. Unstimulated samples were compared with post-reaction CFSE-low samples to define alloreactive CD4+ and CD8+ clones. Regulatory or non-regulatory origin of alloreactive CD4+ clones was assigned by matching sequences to the sorted unstimulated Treg and non-Treg repertoires. Held by TCRdb, this immuneACCESS table contains in-frame sequences only and omits some clones. Under half of the omission traces to an unresolved V gene where checked; the cause of the rest is unknown. Clone size and the V and J calls come from that table; the DNA yielded D and trimming. The sample table contains approximately 100,000 clones; only one count was recorded for about 90% of them. The ten largest clones capture around 12% of the sample.

Beyond this particular receptor, the publication reports: For roughly 80-95% of proliferating CD4+ or CD8+ clones, no naive or memory phenotype could be assigned. Siplizumab significantly reduced the cumulative frequency of alloreactive sequences traceable to unstimulated CD4+ memory T cells. Because sequences below about 10^-5 frequency were poorly captured, only a minor fraction of alloreactive clones could be mapped to unstimulated subsets. In reactions with siplizumab, an average of roughly 69% of mappable alloreactive CD4+ clones were Treg-derived, compared with roughly 26% in control reactions. Compared with memory T cells, unstimulated naive T cells appeared more diverse, and naive cells seemed to make a substantial contribution to the alloresponse. The suppressive function of proliferating Tregs from siplizumab cultures was not functionally confirmed.

This clone was seen only once. The clone's antigen remains unknown. Per-nucleotide qualities are absent, and no much larger clonotype sits a single base away. Trimming takes 2 bases from V and 5 bases from J, and the germline ends sit 4 bases apart. The germline V gene gives CDR1 as SNHLY and CDR2 as FYNNEI. The CDR3 spans 12 residues, from the cysteine through the phenylalanine. The only DNA kept is the CDR3, 36 bases in frame from the first base. The TCR originated in a human donor in good health. The chain joins TRBV2 to TRBJ1-3, with no confidently assigned D gene. The specimen was non-Treg CD4+ T cells sorted from blood. In light of the paper, this sample's cell subset or site label describes: FACS-sorted unstimulated CD4+ non-regulatory T cells. DNA sequence: TGTGCCAGCAGTGAAATTCGAAACACCATATATTTT. Its translation is CASSEIRNTIYF. Outside the CDR3, residues come from the reference TRBV2 and TRBJ1-3 proteins, so the full variable domain is: EPEVTQTPSHQVTQMGQEVILRCVPISNHLYFYWYRQILGQKVEFLVSFYNNEISEKSEIFDDQFSVERPDGSNFTLKIRSTKLEDSAMYFCASSEIRNTIYFGEGSWLTVV.